These T cell receptor beta chains were read from a single sample in a study of blood T cell repertoires in COVID-19. Assay used: immunoSEQ multiplex PCR; TCRdb lists only in-frame clones, some missing. The repertoire holds 280,000 or so clones, with about 85% as singletons. Sequencing was performed on PBMCs or T cells enriched from blood (not recorded which). These TCRs come from a woman in her forties or fifties who had recovered from COVID-19. Each CDR3 is given with its conserved first and last residue. The order of the fields is clone size, J gene, D gene, V gene, CDR3 DNA, CDR3 protein. D genes are given only for firm matches. Only some rows state a clone size, as once, few, many or a class for expanded clones.

clone_size: -; j_call: TRBJ2-2; d_call: -; v_call: TRBV7-8; cdr3_nt: TGTGCCAGCAGCTTGGACAGTGTCGGGGAGCTGTTTTTT; cdr3_aa: CASSLDSVGELFF
clone_size: -; j_call: TRBJ1-3; d_call: TRBD1; v_call: TRBV3-1/TRBV3-2; cdr3_nt: TGTGCCAGCAGCCCGGGACAGGGGGCTGGAAACACCATATATTTT; cdr3_aa: CASSPGQGAGNTIYF
clone_size: -; j_call: TRBJ2-3; d_call: TRBD2; v_call: TRBV28; cdr3_nt: TGTGCCAGCAGCTCGCGGGGGGGTTACACAGATACGCAGTATTTT; cdr3_aa: CASSSRGGYTDTQYF
clone_size: -; j_call: TRBJ2-5; d_call: TRBD1; v_call: TRBV4-1; cdr3_nt: TGCGCCAGCAGCCAAACCCGGACAGGGGGCTTGGAGACCCAGTACTTC; cdr3_aa: CASSQTRTGGLETQYF
clone_size: -; j_call: TRBJ2-7; d_call: TRBD1; v_call: TRBV7-2; cdr3_nt: TGTGCCAGCAGCTTAGTAGGGACAGGGAACTACGAGCAGTACTTC; cdr3_aa: CASSLVGTGNYEQYF
clone_size: -; j_call: TRBJ2-2; d_call: TRBD1; v_call: TRBV29-1; cdr3_nt: TGCAGCGTAGACATATCCGGGACAGGGGCGAACACCGGGGAGCTGTTTTTT; cdr3_aa: CSVDISGTGANTGELFF
clone_size: -; j_call: TRBJ2-1; d_call: -; v_call: TRBV30; cdr3_nt: TGTGCCTGGAGTTTCAGGTGGGATGAGCAGTTCTTC; cdr3_aa: CAWSFRWDEQFF
clone_size: -; j_call: TRBJ1-5; d_call: TRBD1; v_call: TRBV12-5; cdr3_nt: TGTGCTAGCCTTTCCCAGGACAGGGGATGGCACGGCAATCAGCCCCAGCATTTT; cdr3_aa: CASLSQDRGWHGNQPQHF
clone_size: -; j_call: TRBJ2-1; d_call: -; v_call: TRBV7-2; cdr3_nt: TGTGCCAGCAGCTTAGACAGGCCGAATGAGCAGTTCTTC; cdr3_aa: CASSLDRPNEQFF
clone_size: -; j_call: TRBJ2-4; d_call: -; v_call: TRBV10-3; cdr3_nt: TGTGCCATCAGTGAGTATGCAGGGCGAAGGCCTAACATTCAGTACTTC; cdr3_aa: CAISEYAGRRPNIQYF
clone_size: few; j_call: TRBJ1-5; d_call: TRBD1; v_call: TRBV6-2/TRBV6-3; cdr3_nt: TGTGCCAGCAGTTATGGGGGACAGATCAATCAGCCCCAGCATTTT; cdr3_aa: CASSYGGQINQPQHF
clone_size: -; j_call: TRBJ1-3; d_call: TRBD1; v_call: TRBV6-5; cdr3_nt: TGTGCCAGCTGCCCGGACAGGTCCTCTGGAAACACCATATATTTT; cdr3_aa: CASCPDRSSGNTIYF
clone_size: -; j_call: TRBJ1-4; d_call: -; v_call: TRBV5-1; cdr3_nt: TGCGCCAGCAGCCCCCTGACAGCAACTAATGAAAAACTGTTTTTT; cdr3_aa: CASSPLTATNEKLFF
clone_size: -; j_call: TRBJ2-7; d_call: -; v_call: TRBV12-2; cdr3_nt: TGTGCAAGTCGCTCAGGAGGCACAAAAGGGCGGGAGGGCCGGTACTCCTACGAGCAGTACTTC; cdr3_aa: CASRSGGTKGREGRYSYEQYF
clone_size: -; j_call: TRBJ1-2; d_call: TRBD1; v_call: TRBV5-1; cdr3_nt: TGCGCCAGCAGCTTAGGGACAGACTATGGTTACACCTTC; cdr3_aa: CASSLGTDYGYTF
clone_size: -; j_call: TRBJ1-1; d_call: -; v_call: TRBV28; cdr3_nt: TGTGCCAGCAGATTGGACAGAGTGAACACTGAAGCTTTCTTT; cdr3_aa: CASRLDRVNTEAFF
clone_size: -; j_call: TRBJ1-5; d_call: TRBD1; v_call: TRBV5-1; cdr3_nt: TGCGCCAGCAGCTTTTCCGGGACAGGGAATCAGCCCCAGCATTTT; cdr3_aa: CASSFSGTGNQPQHF
clone_size: -; j_call: TRBJ2-7; d_call: TRBD2; v_call: TRBV11-2; cdr3_nt: TGTGCCAGCAGCCCGGGGACTAGCGGGGGAGGTGAGCAGTACTTC; cdr3_aa: CASSPGTSGGGEQYF
clone_size: -; j_call: TRBJ1-2; d_call: -; v_call: TRBV19; cdr3_nt: TGTGCCAGTAGTATCGGGCGTGCAGGGAAAGATGGCTACACCTTC; cdr3_aa: CASSIGRAGKDGYTF
clone_size: -; j_call: TRBJ1-2; d_call: TRBD1; v_call: TRBV6-1; cdr3_nt: TGTGCCAGCAGTGAAAGACAGGGCAGCAGCGGCTACACCTTC; cdr3_aa: CASSERQGSSGYTF
clone_size: -; j_call: TRBJ1-1; d_call: TRBD1; v_call: TRBV28; cdr3_nt: TGTGCCAGCAGCACCATAGGGACAGGGGGCGGTGGGGCTGAAGCTTTCTTT; cdr3_aa: CASSTIGTGGGGAEAFF
clone_size: -; j_call: TRBJ1-1; d_call: -; v_call: TRBV18; cdr3_nt: TGTGCCAGCTCACCTGCTCAGGGGTTCACTGAAGCTTTCTTT; cdr3_aa: CASSPAQGFTEAFF
clone_size: -; j_call: TRBJ1-5; d_call: -; v_call: TRBV2; cdr3_nt: TGTGCCAGCAGTGGAGATAGAGCGAGGAGCAATCAGCCCCAGCATTTT; cdr3_aa: CASSGDRARSNQPQHF
clone_size: -; j_call: TRBJ2-3; d_call: TRBD1; v_call: TRBV5-4; cdr3_nt: TGTGCCAGCAGCTCGAGACAGGGTCCCACAGATACGCAGTATTTT; cdr3_aa: CASSSRQGPTDTQYF
clone_size: few; j_call: TRBJ2-1; d_call: -; v_call: TRBV18; cdr3_nt: TGTGCCAGCTCACCATTCGGTCTAAATTCCTACAATGAGCAGTTCTTC; cdr3_aa: CASSPFGLNSYNEQFF
clone_size: -; j_call: TRBJ1-2; d_call: TRBD1; v_call: TRBV5-1; cdr3_nt: TGCGCCAGCAGCTCAGGGGACAGGAACTATGGCTACACCTTC; cdr3_aa: CASSSGDRNYGYTF
clone_size: few; j_call: TRBJ2-7; d_call: -; v_call: TRBV2; cdr3_nt: TGTGCCAGCAGCCTGGACAGAGGGACCTACGAGCAGTACTTC; cdr3_aa: CASSLDRGTYEQYF
clone_size: once; j_call: TRBJ2-7; d_call: TRBD2; v_call: TRBV6-2/TRBV6-3; cdr3_nt: TGTGCCAGCAGTTCCGAGATTGGCGCGGGAGAAGGTCGCGAGCAGTACTTC; cdr3_aa: CASSSEIGAGEGREQYF
clone_size: -; j_call: TRBJ2-7; d_call: TRBD2; v_call: TRBV7-2; cdr3_nt: TGTGCCAGCAGCCCCTTAGCGGGAGGGCCCGAGCAGTACTTC; cdr3_aa: CASSPLAGGPEQYF
clone_size: -; j_call: TRBJ1-4; d_call: -; v_call: TRBV7-2; cdr3_nt: TGTGCCAGCAGCTCTAATTTGGTTGAAAAACTGTTTTTT; cdr3_aa: CASSSNLVEKLFF
clone_size: -; j_call: TRBJ1-3; d_call: TRBD1; v_call: TRBV6-5; cdr3_nt: TGTGCCAGCAGGCCCACAGGGGGAAGGGGAAACACCATATATTTT; cdr3_aa: CASRPTGGRGNTIYF
clone_size: -; j_call: TRBJ2-7; d_call: TRBD2; v_call: TRBV6-2/TRBV6-3; cdr3_nt: TGTGCCAGCAGTTACGGGACTAGCGCCTACGAGCAGTACTTC; cdr3_aa: CASSYGTSAYEQYF
clone_size: once; j_call: TRBJ2-5; d_call: TRBD1; v_call: TRBV19; cdr3_nt: TGTGCCAGTAGCCCCCGGACAGGGGGAGAGACCCAGTACTTC; cdr3_aa: CASSPRTGGETQYF
clone_size: once; j_call: TRBJ2-1; d_call: -; v_call: TRBV7-3; cdr3_nt: TGTGCCAGCAGCCGCCAAGGGGATTTCTACAATGAGCAGTTCTTC; cdr3_aa: CASSRQGDFYNEQFF
clone_size: once; j_call: TRBJ1-2; d_call: TRBD1; v_call: TRBV12-5; cdr3_nt: TGTGCTAGTGGTTTGAGTCAGGGGGCTAACTATGGCTACACCTTC; cdr3_aa: CASGLSQGANYGYTF
clone_size: -; j_call: TRBJ2-1; d_call: -; v_call: TRBV30; cdr3_nt: TGTGCCTGGTTGCGTCGGGAGCCCTACAATGAGCAGTTCTTC; cdr3_aa: CAWLRREPYNEQFF
clone_size: few; j_call: TRBJ2-5; d_call: TRBD2; v_call: TRBV28; cdr3_nt: TGTGCCAGCAGGAGCCCTAGCGGACATAGGAAGACCCAGTACTTC; cdr3_aa: CASRSPSGHRKTQYF
clone_size: -; j_call: TRBJ2-7; d_call: TRBD2; v_call: TRBV5-4; cdr3_nt: TGTGCCAGCCAGTCTAGCGGGAGTTCCGTCTCCTACGAGCAGTACTTC; cdr3_aa: CASQSSGSSVSYEQYF
clone_size: -; j_call: TRBJ1-2; d_call: -; v_call: TRBV5-1; cdr3_nt: TGCGCCAGCAGCCCCGAAGGTAGGGGGTATGGCTACACCTTC; cdr3_aa: CASSPEGRGYGYTF
clone_size: -; j_call: TRBJ2-2; d_call: TRBD1; v_call: TRBV7-2; cdr3_nt: TGTGCCAGCAGCTTTGACAGGGTTTATGGCGGGGAGCTGTTTTTT; cdr3_aa: CASSFDRVYGGELFF
clone_size: -; j_call: TRBJ2-1; d_call: TRBD2; v_call: TRBV7-9; cdr3_nt: TGTGCCAGCAGAACCGGGACTAGTAGTTGGGTGCAGTTCTTC; cdr3_aa: CASRTGTSSWVQFF
clone_size: -; j_call: TRBJ1-4; d_call: TRBD1; v_call: TRBV6-1; cdr3_nt: TGTGCCAGCAGTGAAGTTTGGGGGACAGGGGAAAAACTGTTTTTT; cdr3_aa: CASSEVWGTGEKLFF
clone_size: -; j_call: TRBJ2-1; d_call: -; v_call: TRBV30; cdr3_nt: TGTGCCTCCCGACTCCCCGGCCATGAGCAGTTCTTC; cdr3_aa: CASRLPGHEQFF
clone_size: -; j_call: TRBJ1-4; d_call: -; v_call: TRBV27; cdr3_nt: TGTGCCAGCAGTATCAACAGGGCCCCGAATGAAAAACTGTTTTTT; cdr3_aa: CASSINRAPNEKLFF
clone_size: -; j_call: TRBJ2-7; d_call: -; v_call: TRBV5-4; cdr3_nt: TGTGCCAGCAGCTTGGGGGACTTCTACGAGCAGTACTTC; cdr3_aa: CASSLGDFYEQYF
clone_size: -; j_call: TRBJ2-2; d_call: TRBD1; v_call: TRBV7-9; cdr3_nt: TGTGCCAGCAGCTTTCTTTTTTACAGGGGGCAAATCGGGGAGCTGTTTTTT; cdr3_aa: CASSFLFYRGQIGELFF
clone_size: -; j_call: TRBJ2-7; d_call: -; v_call: TRBV28; cdr3_nt: TGTGCCAGCAGTATACAGGGTTCCCACGAGCAGTACTTC; cdr3_aa: CASSIQGSHEQYF
clone_size: -; j_call: TRBJ2-7; d_call: -; v_call: TRBV4-2; cdr3_nt: TGTGCCAGCAGCCAAGGAGCCTACGAGCAGTACTTC; cdr3_aa: CASSQGAYEQYF
clone_size: -; j_call: TRBJ1-2; d_call: -; v_call: TRBV11-2; cdr3_nt: TGTGCCAGCAGCTTGGGGGTGGTTGTCCGGGAGGCCTCATATGGCTACACCTTC; cdr3_aa: CASSLGVVVREASYGYTF
clone_size: few; j_call: TRBJ1-1; d_call: -; v_call: TRBV6-2/TRBV6-3; cdr3_nt: TGTGCCAGCAGTTACTCGGGTGGCGAGGGAACTGAAGCTTTCTTT; cdr3_aa: CASSYSGGEGTEAFF
clone_size: -; j_call: TRBJ1-3; d_call: -; v_call: TRBV20-1; cdr3_nt: TGCAGTGCTCCAGTAGGAAACACCATATATTTT; cdr3_aa: CSAPVGNTIYF
clone_size: -; j_call: TRBJ1-6; d_call: -; v_call: TRBV7-3; cdr3_nt: TGTGCCAGCAGCTTAAACAGGTGGAATTCACCCCTCCACTTT; cdr3_aa: CASSLNRWNSPLHF
clone_size: -; j_call: TRBJ2-3; d_call: TRBD1; v_call: TRBV29-1; cdr3_nt: TGCAGCTCAAAAGGACAGGGCGCCCCAGATACGCAGTATTTT; cdr3_aa: CSSKGQGAPDTQYF
clone_size: -; j_call: TRBJ2-5; d_call: TRBD2; v_call: TRBV11-2; cdr3_nt: TGTGCCAGCAGCTTCGAGACTAGCGGATACCCAGGGGAGACCCAGTACTTC; cdr3_aa: CASSFETSGYPGETQYF
clone_size: once; j_call: TRBJ2-2; d_call: -; v_call: TRBV25-1; cdr3_nt: TGTGCCAGCAGTGAACAAAACACCGGGGAGCTGTTTTTT; cdr3_aa: CASSEQNTGELFF
clone_size: -; j_call: TRBJ2-2; d_call: TRBD2; v_call: TRBV7-6; cdr3_nt: TGTGCCAGCAGCTTAGTTGGTATCAGCGGGAGAATCCCCGGGGAGCTGTTTTTT; cdr3_aa: CASSLVGISGRIPGELFF
clone_size: -; j_call: TRBJ1-5; d_call: TRBD1; v_call: TRBV24-1; cdr3_nt: TGTGCCACCAGTGCCACAGGGGGGAACTTTGAGCCCCAGCATTTT; cdr3_aa: CATSATGGNFEPQHF
clone_size: -; j_call: TRBJ2-3; d_call: -; v_call: TRBV2; cdr3_nt: TGTGCCAGCACCCGAGGCACAGATACGCAGTATTTT; cdr3_aa: CASTRGTDTQYF
clone_size: -; j_call: TRBJ2-3; d_call: TRBD2; v_call: TRBV7-2; cdr3_nt: TGTGCCAGCAGCTTGGGACTAGCGTCCACAGATACGCAGTATTTT; cdr3_aa: CASSLGLASTDTQYF